The 13 T cell receptor beta chains given below trace back to one sample, sequenced in a study of OX40 agonist ivuxolimab in advanced cancers. Measured with immunoSEQ multiplex PCR; TCRdb has only the in-frame clones, and not every one. The table records 100,000 to 150,000 clones, 85% to 95% of them present only once. The sample here was CD4+ or CD8+ T cells sorted from blood, taken in a trial of the OX40 agonist ivuxolimab. These receptors all come from an adult with an advanced solid tumor such as melanoma, head and neck, liver or kidney cancer.

The chain recombines TRBV28 with TRBJ2-7; D possibly matches TRBD1 or TRBD2 (5 bases each). Germline V gene data show CDR1 as MDHEN and CDR2 as SYDVKM. The CDR3 contains 16 residues. V lost 4 bases, J lost 0 bases, and 16 bases lay in between. CDR3 DNA: TGTGCCAGCAGTTCCTTAGGGGACCGAAGCTCCTACGAGCAGTACTTC. This codes for CASSSLGDRSSYEQYF.

The CDR3 DNA follows: TGTGCCAGTAGTATAGAGGGCAGGGGGGAGACCCAGTACTTC. The encoded protein is CASSIEGRGETQYF. The rearrangement uses TRBV19 and TRBJ2-5; 7 nucleotides match TRBD1. In germline, CDR1 is LNHDA, CDR2 SQIVND (reference sequence). Germline trimming cut 0 bases from V and 5 bases from J; bases unmatched to any gene: 3. The CDR3 spans 14 residues. The full variable domain, completed using reference TRBV19 and TRBJ2-5, is DGGITQSPKYLFRKEGQNVTLSCEQNLNHDAMYWYRQDPGQGLRLIYYSQIVNDFQKGDIAEGYSVSREKKESFPLTVTSAQKNPTAFYLCASSIEGRGETQYFGPGTRLLVL.

The chain recombines TRBV11-3 with TRBJ1-2; D gene ambiguous. V gave up 0 bases and J gave up 5 bases, with 7 bases separating them. In germline, CDR1 is SGHNT, CDR2 YENEEA. This CDR3 contains 13 residues. The CDR3 DNA reads as TGTGCCAGCAGCTTAGATCCAATGTATGGCTACACCTTC. This gives the protein CASSLDPMYGYTF.

The chain carries TRBV28 and TRBJ2-2; D gene ambiguous. The length of the CDR3 is 14 residues. Trimming took 6 bases from V and 6 from J, leaving 14 bases between them. The V gene's germline CDR1 is MDHEN and CDR2 SYDVKM. The CDR3 coding sequence is TGTGCCAGCAGCCCCCAGCGAGAGGCCGGGGAGCTGTTTTTT. As protein: CASSPQREAGELFF.

This clone showed up just a few times. The rearrangement uses TRBV29-1 and TRBJ1-1; TRBD1 is a possible D gene (6 bases). Trimming pared 7 bases from V and 3 bases from J, leaving 18 bases between. CDR1 SQVTM and CDR2 ANQGSEA come from the germline V gene. There are 14 residues in the CDR3. CDR3 protein: CSGESGGADTEAFF. The DNA for the CDR3 is TGCAGCGGGGAATCGGGGGGCGCAGACACTGAAGCTTTCTTT.

V gene TRBV11-2 combines with J gene TRBJ2-1, with D perhaps TRBD1 or TRBD2 (5 bases each). Germline V gene sequence: CDR1 SGHAT, CDR2 FQNNGV. The CDR3 has 16 residues. V lost 1 base, J lost 3 bases, and 13 bases lay in between. CDR3 sequence reads: CASSLGGGTYYNEQFF. The DNA for the CDR3 is TGTGCCAGCAGCTTAGGGGGTGGGACCTACTACAATGAGCAGTTCTTC.

With regard to this clone: At one boundary the junction diverges from the germline segment, which might be a read error. The chain has TRBV7-7 and TRBJ2-1, with TRBD2 matching 11 bases. The CDR3 spans 17 residues. CDR1 is SSHAT, CDR2 FNYEAQ, per germline (reference sequence). The CDR3 DNA is TGTGCTAGCAGCTCCATACTTAGCGGGAGGGCCGCGAATGAGCAGTTCTTC. As protein: CASSSILSGRAANEQFF.

V is TRBV6-1 and J is TRBJ1-5; D uncertain. V dropped 4 bases and J dropped 7 bases, with 8 bases sitting between them. The CDR3 consists of 12 residues. Germline V gene data show CDR1 as MNHNS and CDR2 as SASEGT. In DNA, the CDR3 is TGTGCCAGCAGTGGGGCCAGCCAGCCCCAGCATTTT. Its translation: CASSGASQPQHF.

This clone has just one count. V is TRBV19 and J is TRBJ1-2; the D is unclear. V was shortened by 5 bases and J by 3 bases, with 10 bases between the two germline ends. CDR1 is LNHDA, CDR2 SQIVND, per germline (reference sequence). CDR3 size: 13 residues. DNA for the CDR3: TGTGCCAGTAGTCTTTCCGGGGACTATGGCTACACCTTC. It specifies CASSLSGDYGYTF.

This clone appeared a single time. V gene TRBV6-1 combines with J gene TRBJ1-5; no clear D. Per the germline V gene, CDR1 is MNHNS and CDR2 is SASEGT. The CDR3 extends over 15 amino acids. Deletions cut 4 bases from V and 0 bases from J, with 10 bases between. Here the CDR3 reads CASSGEWTSNQPQHF. The CDR3 DNA is TGTGCCAGCAGTGGGGAGTGGACTAGCAATCAGCCCCAGCATTTT.

This rearrangement joins TRBV5-1 to TRBJ2-7; D is tentatively TRBD1 or TRBD2 (5 bases each). Germline CDR1 is SGHRS and CDR2 is YFSETQ. Between the trimmed V and J ends, which lost 4 bases and 3 bases, there was a span of 17 bases. This CDR3 contains 15 residues. Written as DNA, the CDR3 is TGCGCCAGCAGCGCACTGCAGGGAGCCGTCTACGAGCAGTACTTC. It specifies CASSALQGAVYEQYF.

V usage is TRBV6-5 and J usage is TRBJ1-5; 9 bases map to TRBD1. This CDR3 region has 13 residues. Per germline, CDR1 MNHEY and CDR2 SVGAGI. V was pared by 5 bases and J by 5 bases, with 1 base of the junction left unmatched. The CDR3: CASSGTGYQPQHF. The CDR3 nucleotides read TGTGCCAGCAGTGGGACAGGGTATCAGCCCCAGCATTTT.

The chain joins TRBV19 to TRBJ2-7; D is unclear. Germline-derived CDR1 and CDR2 are LNHDA and SQIVND (reference sequence). This CDR3 spans 14 amino acids. V was trimmed by 4 bases and J by 3 bases, leaving 13 bases between them. The CDR3 sequence: CASSNPTYHYEQYF. The DNA of the CDR3 is TGTGCCAGTAGTAACCCCACCTACCACTACGAGCAGTACTTC.